Listed below are T cell receptor beta chains from one sample, sequenced in a study of PD-L1 blockade in urothelial cancer. Measured with immunoSEQ multiplex PCR; TCRdb has only the in-frame clones, and not every one. Altogether tens of thousands of clones are present, around three quarters being singletons, with the ten largest covering about 3.7%. Here the sequenced sample was PBMCs, taken around atezolizumab (anti-PD-L1) treatment. These TCRs come from a man aged 65 to 85 with urothelial cancer. Both conserved end residues are part of each CDR3. The D gene is left open where the match is weak. Expanded clones are given a class, and other clones once, few, many or no size at all.

d_call,j_call,v_call,clone_size,cdr3_length,cdr3_nt,cdr3_aa
TRBD1,TRBJ2-5,TRBV30,NA,16,TGTGCCTGGAGTGTACGGAAAACAGGGGGGCAAGAGACCCAGTACTTC,CAWSVRKTGGQETQYF
NA,TRBJ1-2,TRBV11-2,once,15,TGTGCCAGCAGCTTACGGACAAACGTTGACTATGGCTACACCTTC,CASSLRTNVDYGYTF
NA,TRBJ1-1,TRBV18,NA,14,TGTGCCAGCTCACCCCTGGACAGTTTCACTGAAGCTTTCTTT,CASSPLDSFTEAFF
NA,TRBJ1-1,TRBV28,NA,15,TGTGCCAGCAGTTTATTCGGGGGGGGGTTTACTGAAGCTTTCTTT,CASSLFGGGFTEAFF
NA,TRBJ1-2,TRBV5-6,NA,12,TGTGCCAGCAGCCCAGGGAATGATGGCTACACCTTC,CASSPGNDGYTF
NA,TRBJ2-6,TRBV10-3,NA,13,TGTGCCATCAGTGATACTGGGGCCAACGTCCTGACTTTC,CAISDTGANVLTF
NA,TRBJ1-5,TRBV6-6,few,15,TGTGCCAGCAGTCGGGGGGCGGGGGAGGATCAGCCCCAGCATTTT,CASSRGAGEDQPQHF
NA,TRBJ1-2,TRBV4-2,NA,16,TGTGCCAGCAGCCAAGAAGCGGGACGGTTGAACTATGGCTACACCTTC,CASSQEAGRLNYGYTF
TRBD1,TRBJ1-6,TRBV5-6,NA,14,TGTGCCAGCAGCTTGGGACAGGGAGGATCACCCCTCCACTTT,CASSLGQGGSPLHF
TRBD1,TRBJ2-1,TRBV2,few,15,TGTGCCAGCAGTGAACGGAGACAGGGGGCGAAGGAGCAGTTCTTC,CASSERRQGAKEQFF
TRBD1,TRBJ2-3,TRBV29-1,NA,15,TGCAGCGTTGACGGGGGACAGGGGCACACAGATACGCAGTATTTT,CSVDGGQGHTDTQYF
TRBD2,TRBJ2-1,TRBV4-3,once,16,TGCGCCAGCAGCCAAGAAGAGCTAGCGGACTACAATGAGCAGTTCTTC,CASSQEELADYNEQFF
NA,TRBJ1-6,TRBV19,NA,15,TGTGCCAGTAGTCTCGCGGGAGGGAAAAATTCACCCCTCCACTTT,CASSLAGGKNSPLHF
NA,TRBJ1-2,TRBV4-1,NA,15,TGCGCCAGCAGCCAAGATGTCAGGGGAGACTATGGCTACACCTTC,CASSQDVRGDYGYTF
TRBD1,TRBJ2-7,TRBV5-1,NA,18,TGCGCCAGCAGCTTGATCCCGCGACAGGGTAAGAGCTCCTACGAGCAGTACTTC,CASSLIPRQGKSSYEQYF
TRBD2,TRBJ2-1,TRBV4-2,NA,16,TGTGCCAGCAGCCGCCGACTAGCGGGGGGTGGTAATGAGCAGTTCTTC,CASSRRLAGGGNEQFF
TRBD2,TRBJ2-3,TRBV7-2,NA,16,TGTGCCAGCAGCCAACCCGGGACTAGCGGGGTGGGTACGCAGTATTTT,CASSQPGTSGVGTQYF
TRBD1,TRBJ2-3,TRBV7-2,NA,15,TGTGCCAGCAGCCCCCAAGGACAGGTTGCAGATACGCAGTATTTT,CASSPQGQVADTQYF
TRBD2,TRBJ2-1,TRBV4-2,NA,18,TGTGCCAGCAGCCAAGAGGGTAGTGGGACTAGGGTTCCCAATGAGCAGTTCTTC,CASSQEGSGTRVPNEQFF
NA,TRBJ2-3,TRBV18,NA,14,TGTGCCAGCTCACACGATACTCGCACAGATACGCAGTATTTT,CASSHDTRTDTQYF
NA,TRBJ1-2,TRBV28,NA,12,TGTGCCAGCAGTTTTTCAGGGGTTGGCTACACCTTC,CASSFSGVGYTF
NA,TRBJ2-1,TRBV7-2,NA,13,TGTGCCAGCAGCTTTGACTTTTACAATGAGCAGTTCTTC,CASSFDFYNEQFF
NA,TRBJ2-3,TRBV7-2,NA,15,TGTGCCAGCAGCCCACGGGCTAGCAGCACAGATACGCAGTATTTT,CASSPRASSTDTQYF
NA,TRBJ1-5,TRBV27,NA,15,TGTGCCAGCAGTTCACAGGGATATAGCAATCAGCCCCAGCATTTT,CASSSQGYSNQPQHF
NA,TRBJ2-3,TRBV29-1,NA,12,TGCAGCGTGGAACTATCCACAGATACGCAGTATTTT,CSVELSTDTQYF
NA,TRBJ2-3,TRBV28,few,15,TGTGCCAGCAGTTTAGGAGGGAAACCCACAGATACGCAGTATTTT,CASSLGGKPTDTQYF
NA,TRBJ2-1,TRBV2,NA,11,TGTGCCAGCGGGGAGTATAATGAGCAGTTCTTC,CASGEYNEQFF
NA,TRBJ2-3,TRBV29-1,NA,14,TGCAGCGTGTCTCAGGGGAATAGCGCAGATACGCAGTATTTT,CSVSQGNSADTQYF
NA,TRBJ2-7,TRBV7-9,few,15,TGTGCCAGCAGCCAGGGGTCGGGGTCAACCTACGAGCAGTACTTC,CASSQGSGSTYEQYF
NA,TRBJ2-7,TRBV5-5,NA,15,TGTGCCAGCAGCTTGTCAGGGACTCTACACTACGAGCAGTACTTC,CASSLSGTLHYEQYF
NA,TRBJ1-1,TRBV28,NA,15,TGTGCCAGCAGTCCGGCGACAGGACGGAACACTGAAGCTTTCTTT,CASSPATGRNTEAFF
NA,TRBJ2-7,TRBV21-1,NA,12,TGTGCCAGCACGACTAGCGGGAACCCGGAGTACTTC,CASTTSGNPEYF
NA,TRBJ2-6,TRBV11-1,NA,16,TGTGCCAGCAGCTGGGGCCGGGGGACTGGGGCCAACGTCCTGACTTTC,CASSWGRGTGANVLTF
NA,TRBJ1-4,TRBV7-9,few,14,TGTGCCAGCAGCTTCGGGCAGGGTGCGGAAAAACTGTTTTTT,CASSFGQGAEKLFF
TRBD1,TRBJ1-1,TRBV5-4,NA,14,TGTGCCAGCAGCCTGAGGGGGCCGGGAACTGAAGCTTTCTTT,CASSLRGPGTEAFF
TRBD1,TRBJ2-2,TRBV19,NA,13,TGTGCCAGTCGCACAGGGGGCCCCGGGGAGCTGTTTTTT,CASRTGGPGELFF
TRBD2,TRBJ2-1,TRBV4-1,NA,18,TGCGCCAGCAGCCAATTTGGACTAGCGGGAGGGAAATACAATGAGCAGTTCTTC,CASSQFGLAGGKYNEQFF
NA,TRBJ2-3,TRBV18,once,15,TGTGCCAGCTCATTCGCACAGGCTAGCACAGATACGCAGTATTTT,CASSFAQASTDTQYF
NA,TRBJ1-5,TRBV7-2,NA,16,TGTGCCAGCAGCCCTGCCGGGTCACCGAGCAATCAGCCCCAGCATTTT,CASSPAGSPSNQPQHF
TRBD2,TRBJ2-1,TRBV9,NA,15,TGTGCCAGCAGCCCCGGGACTAGCTCCCTCCATGAGCAGTTCTTC,CASSPGTSSLHEQFF
NA,TRBJ1-2,TRBV4-1,NA,15,TGCGCCAGCAGCCGGGCGGACAGTTCTAACTATGGCTACACCTTC,CASSRADSSNYGYTF
NA,TRBJ1-5,TRBV6-1,few,13,TGTGCGTCGCAGGAAAATAGCAATCAGCCCCAGCATTTT,CASQENSNQPQHF
TRBD1,TRBJ1-4,TRBV2,NA,15,TGTGCCAGCAGGCAAACAGGGGTTGCTAATGAAAAACTGTTTTTT,CASRQTGVANEKLFF
TRBD1,TRBJ1-5,TRBV6-1,NA,15,TGTGCCAGCAGGGGGACAGGGAAATGGAATCAGCCCCAGCATTTT,CASRGTGKWNQPQHF
TRBD1,TRBJ2-5,TRBV19,NA,15,TGTGCCAGTGGGGGTCGGGACAGGACGCAAGAGACCCAGTACTTC,CASGGRDRTQETQYF
TRBD1,TRBJ2-5,TRBV7-9,NA,14,TGTGCCAGCAGCCCCTGGACAGGCCAAGAGACCCAGTACTTC,CASSPWTGQETQYF
NA,TRBJ2-6,TRBV6-5,NA,16,TGTGCCAGCAGTTACGGGTCAGGCTCTGGGGCCAACGTCCTGACTTTC,CASSYGSGSGANVLTF
NA,TRBJ2-2,TRBV6-1,NA,14,TGTGCCAGCAGCGCAGTGTCAGGGTCCGGGGAGCTGTTTTTT,CASSAVSGSGELFF
NA,TRBJ1-5,TRBV19,NA,16,TGTGCCAGTATGGACGGCGGGGATTGGGACGGGCAGCCCCAGCATTTT,CASMDGGDWDGQPQHF